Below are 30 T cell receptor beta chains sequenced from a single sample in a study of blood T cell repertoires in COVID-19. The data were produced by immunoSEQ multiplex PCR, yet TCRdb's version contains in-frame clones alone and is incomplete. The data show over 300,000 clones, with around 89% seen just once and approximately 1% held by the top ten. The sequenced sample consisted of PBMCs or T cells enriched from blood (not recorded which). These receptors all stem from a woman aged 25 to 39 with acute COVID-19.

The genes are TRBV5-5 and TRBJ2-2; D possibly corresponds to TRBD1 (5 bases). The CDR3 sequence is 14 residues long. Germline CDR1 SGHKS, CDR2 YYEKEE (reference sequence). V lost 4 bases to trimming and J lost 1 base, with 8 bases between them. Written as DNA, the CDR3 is TGTGCCAGCAGCCTTCAGGGGAACACCGGGGAGCTGTTTTTT. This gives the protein CASSLQGNTGELFF. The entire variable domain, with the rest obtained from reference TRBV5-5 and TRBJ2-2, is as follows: DAGVTQSPTHLIKTRGQQVTLRCSPISGHKSVSWYQQVLGQGPQFIFQYYEKEERGRGNFPDRFSARQFPNYSSELNVNALLLGDSALYLCASSLQGNTGELFFGEGSRLTVL.

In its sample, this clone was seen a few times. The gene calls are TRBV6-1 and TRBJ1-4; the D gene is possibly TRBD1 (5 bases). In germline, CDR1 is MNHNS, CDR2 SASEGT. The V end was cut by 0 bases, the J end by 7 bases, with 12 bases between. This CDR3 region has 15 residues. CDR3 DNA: TGTGCCAGCAGTGAAGCAGGGGTGGTCCGTGAAAAACTGTTTTTT. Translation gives CASSEAGVVREKLFF.

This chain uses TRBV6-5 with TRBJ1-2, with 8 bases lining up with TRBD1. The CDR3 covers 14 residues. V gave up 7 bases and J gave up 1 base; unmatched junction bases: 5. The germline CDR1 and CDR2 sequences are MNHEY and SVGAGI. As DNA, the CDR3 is TGTGCCAGCATCCTCAGGGGGCATAACTATGGCTACACCTTC. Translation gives CASILRGHNYGYTF.

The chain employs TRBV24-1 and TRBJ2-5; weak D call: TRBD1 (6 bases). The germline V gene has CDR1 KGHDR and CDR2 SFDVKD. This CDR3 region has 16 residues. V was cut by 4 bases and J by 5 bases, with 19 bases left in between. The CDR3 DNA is TGTGCCACCAGTGAGTCGGTATATCACAGGGAGGAGACCCAGTACTTC. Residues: CATSESVYHREETQYF.

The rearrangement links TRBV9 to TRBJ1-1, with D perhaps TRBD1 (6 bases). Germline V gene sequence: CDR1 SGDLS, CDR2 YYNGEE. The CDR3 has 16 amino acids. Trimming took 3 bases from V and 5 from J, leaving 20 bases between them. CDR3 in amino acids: CASSAQQGRVGTEAFF. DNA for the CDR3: TGTGCCAGCAGCGCCCAACAGGGCCGGGTTGGGACTGAAGCTTTCTTT.

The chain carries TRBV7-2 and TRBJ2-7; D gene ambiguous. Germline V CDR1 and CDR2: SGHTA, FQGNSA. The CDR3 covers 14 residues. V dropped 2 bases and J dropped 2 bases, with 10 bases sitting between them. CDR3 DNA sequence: TGTGCCAGCAGCTTATACGCAGTTACCTACGAGCAGTACTTC. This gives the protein CASSLYAVTYEQYF. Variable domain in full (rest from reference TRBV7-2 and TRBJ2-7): GAGVSQSPSNKVTEKGKDVELRCDPISGHTALYWYRQSLGQGLEFLIYFQGNSAPDKSGLPSDRFSAERTGGSVSTLTIQRTQQEDSAVYLCASSLYAVTYEQYFGPGTRLTVT.

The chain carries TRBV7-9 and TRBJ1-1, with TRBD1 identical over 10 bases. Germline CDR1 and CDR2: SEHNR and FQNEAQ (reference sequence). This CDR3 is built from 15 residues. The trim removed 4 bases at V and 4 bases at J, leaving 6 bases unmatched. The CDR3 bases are TGTGCCAGCAGCTCGACGGACAGGGGGGGCACTGAAGCTTTCTTT. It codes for CASSSTDRGGTEAFF. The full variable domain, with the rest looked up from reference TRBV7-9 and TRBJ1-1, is DTGVSQNPRHKITKRGQNVTFRCDPISEHNRLYWYRQTLGQGPEFLTYFQNEAQLEKSRLLSDRFSAERPKGSFSTLEIQRTEQGDSAMYLCASSSTDRGGTEAFFGQGTRLTVV.

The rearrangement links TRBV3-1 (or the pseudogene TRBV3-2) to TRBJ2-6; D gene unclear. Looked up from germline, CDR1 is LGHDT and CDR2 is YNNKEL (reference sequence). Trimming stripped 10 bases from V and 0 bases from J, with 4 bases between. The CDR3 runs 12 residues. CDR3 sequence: CATSSGANVLTF. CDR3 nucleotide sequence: TGTGCCACCTCCTCTGGGGCCAACGTCCTGACTTTC.

Here the CDR3 DNA reads TGTGCCAGCAGCGTAGTCCCGGACAGGGAGCACACCGGGGAGCTGTTTTTT. Its protein is CASSVVPDREHTGELFF. The genes are TRBV9 and TRBJ2-2; 8 positions agree with TRBD1. CDR1 SGDLS and CDR2 YYNGEE come from the germline V gene. This CDR3 comprises 17 residues. The trim removed 0 bases at V and 3 bases at J, leaving 7 bases unmatched.

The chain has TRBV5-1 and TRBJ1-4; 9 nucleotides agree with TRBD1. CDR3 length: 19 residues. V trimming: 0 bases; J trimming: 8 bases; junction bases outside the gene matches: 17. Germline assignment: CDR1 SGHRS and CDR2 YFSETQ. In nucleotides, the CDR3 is TGCGCCAGCAGCTTGGGGGTCATACTCCCGGGACAGGGTTTCGAAAAACTGTTTTTT. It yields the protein CASSLGVILPGQGFEKLFF.

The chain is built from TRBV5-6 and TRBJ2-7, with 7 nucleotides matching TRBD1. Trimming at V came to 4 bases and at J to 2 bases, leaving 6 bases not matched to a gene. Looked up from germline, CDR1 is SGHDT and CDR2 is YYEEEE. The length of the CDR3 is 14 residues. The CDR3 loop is CASSAQGNPYEQYF. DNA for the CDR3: TGTGCCAGCAGCGCACAGGGGAATCCCTACGAGCAGTACTTC.

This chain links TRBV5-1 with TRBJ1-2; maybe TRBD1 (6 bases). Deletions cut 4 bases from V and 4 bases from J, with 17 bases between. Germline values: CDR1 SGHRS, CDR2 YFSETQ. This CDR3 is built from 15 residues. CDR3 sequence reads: CASSDRDTPIYGYTF. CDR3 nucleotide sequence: TGCGCCAGCAGCGATCGGGACACCCCCATCTATGGCTACACCTTC.

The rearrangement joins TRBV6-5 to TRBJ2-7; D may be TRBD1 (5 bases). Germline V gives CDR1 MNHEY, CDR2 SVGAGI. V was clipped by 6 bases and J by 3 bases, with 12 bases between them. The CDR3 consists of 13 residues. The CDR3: CASRKGHHYEQYF. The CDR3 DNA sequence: TGTGCCAGCAGGAAAGGACACCACTACGAGCAGTACTTC.

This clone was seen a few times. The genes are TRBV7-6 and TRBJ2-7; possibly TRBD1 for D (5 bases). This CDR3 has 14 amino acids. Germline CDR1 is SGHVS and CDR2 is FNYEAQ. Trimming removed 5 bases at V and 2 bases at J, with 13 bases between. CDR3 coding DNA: TGTGCCAGCAGCCCGTCGCAGGGCACCTACGAGCAGTACTTC. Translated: CASSPSQGTYEQYF.

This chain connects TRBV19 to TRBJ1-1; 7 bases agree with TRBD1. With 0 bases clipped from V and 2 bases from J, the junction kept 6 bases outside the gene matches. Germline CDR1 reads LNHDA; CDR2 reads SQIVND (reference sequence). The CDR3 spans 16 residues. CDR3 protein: CASSIDPRQGNTEAFF. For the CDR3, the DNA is TGTGCCAGTAGTATAGACCCCCGACAGGGAAACACTGAAGCTTTCTTT.

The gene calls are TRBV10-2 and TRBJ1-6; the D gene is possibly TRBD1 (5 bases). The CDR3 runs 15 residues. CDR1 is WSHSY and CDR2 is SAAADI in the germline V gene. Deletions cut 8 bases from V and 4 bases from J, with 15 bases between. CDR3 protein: CASLGGSNYNSPLHF. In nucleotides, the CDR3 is TGCGCCAGCTTGGGGGGATCCAATTATAATTCACCCCTCCACTTT.

CDR3 bases: TGTGCCAGCAGCTACGAGGGACAGGGGAACTATGGCTACACCTTC. Translating it yields CASSYEGQGNYGYTF. The rearrangement uses TRBV21-1 and TRBJ1-2; the table's D call, TRBD1, was not checked against the DNA. TRBV21-1 corresponds to a pseudogene. The CDR3 has 15 amino acids.

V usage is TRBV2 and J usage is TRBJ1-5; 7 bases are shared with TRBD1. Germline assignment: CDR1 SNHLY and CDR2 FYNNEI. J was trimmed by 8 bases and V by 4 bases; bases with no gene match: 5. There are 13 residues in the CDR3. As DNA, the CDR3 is TGTGCCAGCAGTGGACAGGGTGGGAAGCCCCAGCATTTT. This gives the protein CASSGQGGKPQHF.

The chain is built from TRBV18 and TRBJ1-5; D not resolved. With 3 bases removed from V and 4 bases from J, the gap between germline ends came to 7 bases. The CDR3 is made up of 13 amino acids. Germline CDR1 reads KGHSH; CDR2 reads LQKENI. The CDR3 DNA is TGTGCCAGCTCACCTTGGGAGAATCAGCCCCAGCATTTT. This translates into CASSPWENQPQHF. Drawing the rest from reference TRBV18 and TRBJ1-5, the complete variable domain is NAGVMQNPRHLVRRRGQEARLRCSPMKGHSHVYWYRQLPEEGLKFMVYLQKENIIDESGMPKERFSAEFPKEGPSILRIQQVVRGDSAAYFCASSPWENQPQHFGDGTRLSIL.

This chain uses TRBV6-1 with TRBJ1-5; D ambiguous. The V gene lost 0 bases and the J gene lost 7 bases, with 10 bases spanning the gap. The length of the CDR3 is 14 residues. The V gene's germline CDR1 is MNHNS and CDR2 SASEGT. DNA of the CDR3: TGTGCCAGCAGTGAAGCCGGAGGGCGGCAGCCCCAGCATTTT. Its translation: CASSEAGGRQPQHF.

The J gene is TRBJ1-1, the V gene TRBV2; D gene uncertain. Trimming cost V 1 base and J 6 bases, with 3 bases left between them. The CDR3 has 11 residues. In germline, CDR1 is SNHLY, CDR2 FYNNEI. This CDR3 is CASSEVAEAFF. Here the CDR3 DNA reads TGTGCCAGCAGTGAAGTCGCTGAAGCTTTCTTT. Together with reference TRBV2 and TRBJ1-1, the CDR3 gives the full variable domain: EPEVTQTPSHQVTQMGQEVILRCVPISNHLYFYWYRQILGQKVEFLVSFYNNEISEKSEIFDDQFSVERPDGSNFTLKIRSTKLEDSAMYFCASSEVAEAFFGQGTRLTVV.

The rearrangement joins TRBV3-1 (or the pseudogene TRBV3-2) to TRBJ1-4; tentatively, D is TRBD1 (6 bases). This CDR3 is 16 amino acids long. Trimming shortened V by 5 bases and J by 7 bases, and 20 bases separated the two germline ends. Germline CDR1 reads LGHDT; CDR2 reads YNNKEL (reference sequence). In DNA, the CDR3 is TGTGCCAGCAGCTACCGACAGGCCGCGCGGAGTGAAAAACTGTTTTTT. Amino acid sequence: CASSYRQAARSEKLFF.

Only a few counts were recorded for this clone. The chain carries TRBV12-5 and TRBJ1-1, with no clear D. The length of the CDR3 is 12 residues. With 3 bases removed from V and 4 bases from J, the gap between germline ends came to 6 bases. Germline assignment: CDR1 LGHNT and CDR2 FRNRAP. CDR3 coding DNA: TGTGCTAGTGGTTTCGGGATCACTGAAGCTTTCTTT. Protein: CASGFGITEAFF.

The CDR3 reads CASSLDSNEKLFF. CDR3 coding DNA: TGTGCCAGCAGTCTCGACAGTAATGAAAAACTGTTTTTT. This chain links TRBV28 with TRBJ1-4; possibly TRBD1 for D (5 bases). Between the trimmed V and J ends, which lost 5 bases and 4 bases, there was a span of 8 bases. CDR1 and CDR2 (germline): MDHEN, SYDVKM. The CDR3 spans 13 residues. Full variable domain (outside the CDR3, taken from reference TRBV28 and TRBJ1-4): DVKVTQSSRYLVKRTGEKVFLECVQDMDHENMFWYRQDPGLGLRLIYFSYDVKMKEKGDIPEGYSVSREKKERFSLILESASTNQTSMYLCASSLDSNEKLFFGSGTQLSVL.

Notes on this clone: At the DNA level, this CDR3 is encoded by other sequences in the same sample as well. The CDR3 DNA follows: TGCGCCAGCAGCCAAGAGGCGGGGGTTCCCACCGGGGAGCTGTTTTTT. Its protein is CASSQEAGVPTGELFF. This rearrangement joins TRBV4-1 to TRBJ2-2; 7 nucleotides line up with TRBD2. The CDR3 is 16 amino acids. The germline CDR1 and CDR2 sequences are MGHRA and YSYEKL. Germline trimming cut 0 bases from V and 4 bases from J; bases unmatched to any gene: 5.

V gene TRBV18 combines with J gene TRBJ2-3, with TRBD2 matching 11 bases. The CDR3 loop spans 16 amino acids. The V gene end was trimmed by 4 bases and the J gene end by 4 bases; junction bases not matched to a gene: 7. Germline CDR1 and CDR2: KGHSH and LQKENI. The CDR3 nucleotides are TGTGCCAGCTCACTACTGACTAGCGGGAACGCAGATACGCAGTATTTT. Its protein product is CASSLLTSGNADTQYF.

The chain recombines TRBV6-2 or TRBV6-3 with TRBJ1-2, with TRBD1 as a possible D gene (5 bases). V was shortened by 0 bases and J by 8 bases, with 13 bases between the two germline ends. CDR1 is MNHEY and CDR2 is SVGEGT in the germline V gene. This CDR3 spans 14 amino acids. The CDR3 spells CASSYSGRYGGYTF. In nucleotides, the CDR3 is TGTGCCAGCAGTTACTCGGGGCGGTACGGGGGCTACACCTTC.

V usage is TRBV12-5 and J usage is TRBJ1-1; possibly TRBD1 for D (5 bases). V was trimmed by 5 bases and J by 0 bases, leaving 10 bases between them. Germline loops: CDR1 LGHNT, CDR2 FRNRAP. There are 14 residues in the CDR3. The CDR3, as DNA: TGTGCTAGTGGTCCACGGGGGATGAACACTGAAGCTTTCTTT. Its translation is CASGPRGMNTEAFF.

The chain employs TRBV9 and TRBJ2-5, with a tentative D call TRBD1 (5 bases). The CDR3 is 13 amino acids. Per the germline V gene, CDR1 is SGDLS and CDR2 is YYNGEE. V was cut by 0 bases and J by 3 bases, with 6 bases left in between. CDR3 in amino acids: CASSVGQKETQYF. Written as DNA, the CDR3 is TGTGCCAGCAGCGTAGGACAGAAAGAGACCCAGTACTTC.

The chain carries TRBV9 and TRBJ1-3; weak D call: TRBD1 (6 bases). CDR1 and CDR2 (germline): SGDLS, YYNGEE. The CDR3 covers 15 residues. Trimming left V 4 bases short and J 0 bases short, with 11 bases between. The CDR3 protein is CASSSQGYSGNTIYF. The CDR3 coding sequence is TGTGCCAGCAGCTCACAGGGCTACTCTGGAAACACCATATATTTT.